The T cell receptor (beta chain) described here comes from a study of blood T cell repertoires in COVID-19. Using immunoSEQ multiplex PCR, the repertoire was profiled, and TCRdb retains in-frame clones only, with some absent. The sample shows 200,000 or so clones, 80% to 90% of them seen only once. This clone has just one count. The germline CDR1 and CDR2 sequences are PRHDT and FYEKMQ (reference sequence). The V end was cut by 7 bases, the J end by 4 bases, with 16 bases between. This CDR3 spans 14 amino acids. Sequencing used PBMCs or T cells enriched from blood (not recorded which). This chain joins TRBV13 and TRBJ2-5; D is uncertain. The receptor's source is a woman aged 40 to 49 with acute COVID-19. As DNA, the CDR3 is TGTGCCAGCAATCGAGAAAGAAAGCGAGAGACCCAGTACTTC. Translated: CASNRERKRETQYF. Full variable domain (missing parts from reference TRBV13 and TRBJ2-5): AAGVIQSPRHLIKEKRETATLKCYPIPRHDTVYWYQQGPGQDPQFLISFYEKMQSDKGSIPDRFSAQQFSDYHSELNMSSLELGDSALYFCASNRERKRETQYFGPGTRLLVL.